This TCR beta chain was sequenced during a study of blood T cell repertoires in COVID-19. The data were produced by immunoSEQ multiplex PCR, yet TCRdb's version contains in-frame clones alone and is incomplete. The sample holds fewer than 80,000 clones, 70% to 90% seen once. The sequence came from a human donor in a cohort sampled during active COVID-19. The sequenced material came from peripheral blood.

CDR3 residues: CATSPGGQGDNQPQHF. CDR3 coding DNA: TGTGCCACCAGCCCCGGGGGACAGGGAGACAATCAGCCCCAGCATTTT. The chain couples TRBV15 to TRBJ1-5; 9 bases map to TRBD1. The CDR3 has 16 amino acids. V dropped 5 bases and J dropped 3; count of bases not matched to a gene: 8. The germline gives CDR1 LNHNV, CDR2 YYDKDF (reference sequence). Drawing the rest from reference TRBV15 and TRBJ1-5, the complete variable domain is DAMVIQNPRYQVTQFGKPVTLSCSQTLNHNVMYWYQQKSSQAPKLLFHYYDKDFNNEADTPDNFQSRRPNTSFCFLDIRSPGLGDTAMYLCATSPGGQGDNQPQHFGDGTRLSIL.